Each of the 27 T cell receptor beta chains below was sequenced from the same sample in a study of T cell responses to AZD1222 COVID-19 vaccine. Profiled with immunoSEQ multiplex PCR; TCRdb holds only in-frame clones, not every one. The top ten clones hold 8% to 9.5% of a sample with tens of thousands of clones, roughly 90% of them seen once. This specimen was peripheral blood, taken on day 0 of AZD1222 vaccination. All receptors derive from an adult in good health.

The V call is TRBV21-1, the J call TRBJ2-3; the table's D call, TRBD1, was not checked against the DNA. TRBV21-1 is a pseudogene locus. CDR3 length: 16 amino acids. The CDR3 spells CASSKWGQGFTDTQYF. The CDR3 DNA sequence: TGTGCCAGCAGCAAATGGGGACAGGGGTTCACAGATACGCAGTATTTT.

The chain couples TRBV7-2 to TRBJ2-5, with TRBD2 as a possible D gene (7 bases). The V and J ends lost 7 bases and 4 bases respectively, with 16 bases between them. The CDR3 sequence is 14 residues long. Looked up from germline, CDR1 is SGHTA and CDR2 is FQGNSA. CDR3 sequence reads: CASTLWGGTETQYF. As DNA, the CDR3 is TGTGCCAGCACACTCTGGGGGGGCACAGAGACCCAGTACTTC.

Remarks on this clone: One end of the junction does not line up with germline, which may come from a read error. The rearrangement links TRBV7-9 to TRBJ1-6, with 7 bases lining up with TRBD1. Germline V gene lookup returns CDR1 SEHNR and CDR2 FQNEAQ (reference sequence). The CDR3 has 16 amino acids. CDR3 sequence: CASSLNRTGTAGRLLF. The CDR3 nucleotides read TGTGCCAGCAGCCTCAACCGCACAGGGACAGCGGGCCGTCTCCTCTTT.

The V gene is TRBV2, the J gene TRBJ2-5; D may be TRBD1 (5 bases). Germline-derived CDR1 and CDR2 are SNHLY and FYNNEI. Trimming left V 6 bases short and J 5 bases short, with 16 bases between. The CDR3 is 14 amino acids. The CDR3 loop is CASSGRDFRETQYF. Here the CDR3 DNA reads TGTGCCAGCAGCGGCAGGGATTTTAGGGAGACCCAGTACTTC.

V and J are TRBV5-6 and TRBJ2-7, with 7 positions matching TRBD1. Germline V lookup: CDR1 SGHDT, CDR2 YYEEEE. J was trimmed by 6 bases and V by 0 bases; bases with no gene match: 12. CDR3 length equals 16 residues. The DNA of the CDR3 is TGTGCCAGCAGCTTGGGTTCCGTGACAGGGCATGTCGAGCAGTACTTC. Translated, it gives CASSLGSVTGHVEQYF.

This chain links TRBV27 with TRBJ1-5; 8 positions match TRBD1. In germline, CDR1 is MNHEY, CDR2 SMNVEV (reference sequence). The junction had 14 bases not matched to a gene; V was cut back by 7 bases and J by 0 bases. The CDR3 is 18 residues long. CDR3 sequence: CASKPDGDRSDSNQPQHF. CDR3 DNA: TGTGCCAGCAAACCGGATGGGGACAGGTCCGATAGCAATCAGCCCCAGCATTTT.

This clone was seen a single time. V and J are TRBV6-5 and TRBJ2-3; D possibly matches TRBD1 or TRBD2 (5 bases each). This CDR3 is 13 amino acids long. V lost 6 bases and J 2 bases, leaving 9 bases between the germline ends. Germline loops: CDR1 MNHEY, CDR2 SVGAGI. The CDR3 is CASRGRITDTQYF. The CDR3 DNA reads TGTGCCAGCAGGGGACGGATCACAGATACGCAGTATTTT.

The chain combines TRBV6-2 or TRBV6-3 with TRBJ1-1; D uncertain. The CDR3 has 12 residues. Germline V gene sequence: CDR1 MNHEY, CDR2 SVGEGT. Trimming left V 5 bases short and J 1 base short, with 5 bases between. The CDR3 protein is CASSPQNTEAFF. Here the CDR3 DNA reads TGTGCCAGCAGTCCCCAGAACACTGAAGCTTTCTTT.

The chain is built from TRBV7-6 and TRBJ1-5, with no clear D. The V gene's germline CDR1 is SGHVS and CDR2 FNYEAQ. V lost 5 bases and J 7 bases, leaving 18 bases between the germline ends. This CDR3 has 15 residues. The CDR3 loop reads CASSPGVNLGQPQHF. CDR3 DNA: TGTGCCAGCAGCCCCGGGGTTAACTTGGGGCAGCCCCAGCATTTT.

This chain links TRBV19 with TRBJ2-6, with D unclear. From germline, CDR1 is LNHDA and CDR2 SQIVND (reference sequence). The CDR3 runs to 16 residues. The V gene lost 2 bases and the J gene lost 1 base, with 9 bases spanning the gap. CDR3 protein: CASSISPVSGANVLTF. The CDR3 region has the DNA TGTGCCAGTAGTATATCCCCGGTGTCTGGGGCCAACGTCCTGACTTTC.

Only one count was recorded for this clone. The J gene is TRBJ2-7, the V gene TRBV10-3; 9 bases map to TRBD1. V was clipped by 11 bases and J by 0 bases; unmatched bases: 5. Per the germline V gene, CDR1 is ENHRY and CDR2 is SYGVKD. The CDR3 length is 13 residues. CDR3: CAHRTGDSYEQYF. The CDR3 DNA sequence: TGTGCCCACCGGACAGGGGACTCCTACGAGCAGTACTTC.

The chain employs TRBV27 and TRBJ2-1, with 9 nucleotides matching TRBD1. The germline CDR1 and CDR2 sequences are MNHEY and SMNVEV (reference sequence). Trimming took 5 bases from V and 0 from J; bases not matched to a gene: 11. The CDR3 length is 18 residues. This chain's CDR3 is CASSIKPGQGGSYNEQFF. CDR3 sequence (DNA): TGTGCCAGCAGTATAAAGCCGGGACAGGGCGGCTCCTACAATGAGCAGTTCTTC.

This clone was seen a handful of times. The chain has TRBV5-4 and TRBJ1-2, with 7 bases fitting TRBD1. This CDR3 spans 15 amino acids. The J segment lost 8 bases and the V segment lost 0 bases, leaving 10 bases of the junction unmatched. Germline loops: CDR1 SGHNT, CDR2 YYREEE (reference sequence). The CDR3 DNA reads TGTGCCAGCAGCTTGGGACCGACAGGGAAGGAGGGCTACACCTTC. Protein product: CASSLGPTGKEGYTF.

CDR3 sequence (DNA): TGTGCCACCAAGGGACGTGCCACACCGAAGAATGAAAAACTGTTTTTT. Its translation: CATKGRATPKNEKLFF. V is TRBV19 and J is TRBJ1-4; D is possibly TRBD1 (5 bases). CDR1 LNHDA and CDR2 SQIVND come from the germline V gene (reference sequence). The CDR3 spans 16 residues. Trimming removed 10 bases at V and 5 bases at J, with 23 bases between.

The chain carries TRBV27 and TRBJ1-6; tentative D call: TRBD1 (5 bases). V was clipped by 2 bases and J by 8 bases, with 13 bases between them. The CDR3 loop spans 15 amino acids. CDR1 is MNHEY and CDR2 is SMNVEV in the germline V gene (reference sequence). The CDR3 protein is CASSLMGGGYSPLHF. The CDR3 bases are TGTGCCAGCAGTTTAATGGGGGGGGGATATTCACCCCTCCACTTT.

This clone was picked up one time. The rearrangement uses TRBV11-2 and TRBJ1-1; TRBD1 might be the D (5 bases). Trimming stripped 5 bases from V and 3 bases from J, with 10 bases between. Per germline, CDR1 SGHAT and CDR2 FQNNGV. The CDR3 extends over 13 amino acids. The CDR3 loop is CASSPDSDTEAFF. The CDR3 coding sequence is TGTGCCAGCAGCCCAGACAGCGACACTGAAGCTTTCTTT.

The genes are TRBV19 and TRBJ1-5, with D maybe TRBD1 (6 bases). The CDR3 has 16 residues. Germline loops: CDR1 LNHDA, CDR2 SQIVND (reference sequence). Trimming pared 9 bases from V and 3 bases from J, leaving 21 bases between. The CDR3 is CASMYSSRGTNQPQHF. The CDR3 DNA sequence: TGTGCCAGCATGTATTCTTCCAGGGGTACCAATCAGCCCCAGCATTTT. The variable domain in full, completed from reference TRBV19 and TRBJ1-5, reads DGGITQSPKYLFRKEGQNVTLSCEQNLNHDAMYWYRQDPGQGLRLIYYSQIVNDFQKGDIAEGYSVSREKKESFPLTVTSAQKNPTAFYLCASMYSSRGTNQPQHFGDGTRLSIL.

This clone came up a few times. Within the sample, other DNA sequences also encode this same CDR3. The genes are TRBV6-2 or TRBV6-3 and TRBJ1-2; no firm D call. Trimming stripped 3 bases from V and 2 bases from J, with 7 bases between. This CDR3 spans 13 amino acids. Germline CDR1 MNHEY, CDR2 SVGEGT. The CDR3 sequence: CASSYKGNYGYTF. CDR3 DNA sequence: TGTGCCAGCAGTTATAAAGGCAACTATGGCTACACCTTC.

V is TRBV27 and J is TRBJ2-7; weak D call: TRBD1 (5 bases). The CDR3 consists of 16 residues. V was cut by 0 bases and J by 2 bases, with 14 bases left in between. Germline assignment: CDR1 MNHEY and CDR2 SMNVEV (reference sequence). This chain's CDR3 is CASSLSGRAGPYEQYF. The CDR3 nucleotides read TGTGCCAGCAGTTTATCGGGCAGGGCTGGACCCTACGAGCAGTACTTC.

The sample holds a few counts of this clone. The chain has TRBV30 and TRBJ1-1; possible D gene TRBD1, 6 bases. Germline CDR1 is GTSNPN and CDR2 is SVGIG (reference sequence). The CDR3 is 10 residues long. Between the trimmed V and J ends, which lost 6 bases and 8 bases, there was a span of 10 bases. CDR3 protein: CACPGTEAFF. For the CDR3, the DNA is TGTGCCTGCCCTGGGACAGAAGCTTTCTTT.

The chain links TRBV5-1 to TRBJ2-3; the D gene could be TRBD1 or TRBD2 (6 bases each). V shed 0 bases and J shed 4 bases, with 12 bases lying between them. Germline V gene data show CDR1 as SGHRS and CDR2 as YFSETQ. The CDR3 runs to 15 residues. The CDR3 sequence: CASSLVSGAADTQYF. The CDR3 DNA follows: TGCGCCAGCAGCTTGGTTTCGGGGGCAGCAGATACGCAGTATTTT.

The chain employs TRBV2 and TRBJ2-1; 16 nucleotides match TRBD2. J gave up 0 bases and V 6 bases, and 11 bases lay outside the gene matches. The CDR3 is 20 residues long. The germline V gene has CDR1 SNHLY and CDR2 FYNNEI. The CDR3 region is CASSAEGLAGGFSSYNEQFF. As DNA, the CDR3 is TGTGCCAGCAGCGCCGAGGGACTAGCGGGGGGGTTTAGCTCCTACAATGAGCAGTTCTTC.

This chain links TRBV7-3 with TRBJ2-3, with TRBD2 identical over 7 bases. V shed 4 bases and J 1 base; nucleotides not matched to a gene: 5. The CDR3 loop spans 15 amino acids. The V gene's germline CDR1 is SGHTA and CDR2 FQGTGA. The CDR3 protein is CASSSQAGGTDTQYF. In DNA, the CDR3 is TGTGCCAGCAGCTCTCAGGCGGGGGGCACAGATACGCAGTATTTT.

The chain couples TRBV4-3 to TRBJ2-2; 8 bases map to TRBD1. V dropped 0 bases and J dropped 7; count of bases not matched to a gene: 4. The CDR3 extends over 15 amino acids. CDR1 and CDR2 (germline): LGHNA, YSLEER. CDR3 in DNA: TGCGCCAGCAGCCAAGACAGGGGGCAAAGCGGGGAGCTGTTTTTT. It yields the protein CASSQDRGQSGELFF.

The V call is TRBV19, the J call TRBJ1-5, with TRBD1 as a possible D gene (5 bases). CDR1 and CDR2 from the germline V gene are LNHDA and SQIVND (reference sequence). V shed 4 bases and J shed 5 bases, with 15 bases lying between them. This CDR3 has 15 residues. CDR3: CASSKRQLSDQPQHF. CDR3 nucleotide sequence: TGTGCCAGTAGTAAAAGACAGTTGTCGGATCAGCCCCAGCATTTT.

The chain uses TRBV14 and TRBJ2-1; D perhaps matches TRBD2 (5 bases). From germline, CDR1 is SGHDN and CDR2 FVKESK. This CDR3 has 13 residues. Trimming took 1 base from V and 14 from J, leaving 15 bases between them. The CDR3, as DNA: TGTGCCAGCAGCCAAGTCCTTACGGGGAAGAAGTTCTTC. It codes for CASSQVLTGKKFF.

A few counts support this clone. The V call is TRBV19, the J call TRBJ2-2; D is unresolved. Trimming removed 11 bases from V and 0 bases from J, with 13 bases in between. Germline V gene data show CDR1 as LNHDA and CDR2 as SQIVND (reference sequence). The CDR3 has 14 residues. The CDR3 bases are TGTGCCTCAAACTGGGGAACGAACACCGGGGAGCTGTTTTTT. Residues: CASNWGTNTGELFF.